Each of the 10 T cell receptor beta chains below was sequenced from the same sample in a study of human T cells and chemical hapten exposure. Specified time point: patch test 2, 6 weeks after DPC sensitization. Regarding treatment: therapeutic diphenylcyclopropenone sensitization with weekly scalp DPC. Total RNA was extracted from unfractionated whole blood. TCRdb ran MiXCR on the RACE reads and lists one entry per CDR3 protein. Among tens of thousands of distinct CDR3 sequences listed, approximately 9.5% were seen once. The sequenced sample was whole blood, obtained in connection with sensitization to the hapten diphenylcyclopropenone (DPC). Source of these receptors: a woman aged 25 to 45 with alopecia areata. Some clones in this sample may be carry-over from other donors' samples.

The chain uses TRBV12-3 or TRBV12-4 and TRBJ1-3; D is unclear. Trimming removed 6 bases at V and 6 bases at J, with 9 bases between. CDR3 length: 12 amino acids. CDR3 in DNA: TGTGCCAGCAGCTTTGGAACAAACACCATATATTTT. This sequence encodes CASSFGTNTIYF.

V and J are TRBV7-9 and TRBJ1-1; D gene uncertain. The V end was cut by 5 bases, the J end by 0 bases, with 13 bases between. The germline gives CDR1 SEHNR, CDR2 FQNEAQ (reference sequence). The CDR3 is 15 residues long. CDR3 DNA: TGTGCCAGCAGCCCCCGTTTCAGTCTGAACACTGAAGCTTTCTTT. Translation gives CASSPRFSLNTEAFF.

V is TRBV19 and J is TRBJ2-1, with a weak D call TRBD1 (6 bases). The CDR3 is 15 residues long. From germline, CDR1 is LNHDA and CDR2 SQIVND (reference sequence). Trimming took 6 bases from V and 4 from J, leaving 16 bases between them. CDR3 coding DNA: TGTGCCAGTAGCGTTACAGGGAGAGGGTACAATGAGCAGTTCTTC. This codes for CASSVTGRGYNEQFF.

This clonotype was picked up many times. The CDR3 here is CSVELAGVETQYF. CDR3 in DNA: TGCAGCGTTGAACTAGCGGGGGTAGAGACCCAGTACTTC. The chain has TRBV29-1 and TRBJ2-5, with 10 bases identical to TRBD2. Losses at the gene ends were 2 bases for V and 4 bases for J; bases not matched to a gene: 1. The CDR3 spans 13 residues. Germline lookup yields CDR1 SQVTM and CDR2 ANQGSEA.

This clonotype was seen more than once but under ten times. DNA for the CDR3: TGTGCCAGCAGCCCGACCGGACAGGGGGTCTACGAGCAGTACTTC. Its protein is CASSPTGQGVYEQYF. The rearrangement links TRBV9 to TRBJ2-7; the match to TRBD1 covers 10 bases. The germline gives CDR1 SGDLS, CDR2 YYNGEE. The CDR3 is made up of 15 amino acids. The J segment lost 3 bases and the V segment lost 4 bases, leaving 7 bases of the junction unmatched.

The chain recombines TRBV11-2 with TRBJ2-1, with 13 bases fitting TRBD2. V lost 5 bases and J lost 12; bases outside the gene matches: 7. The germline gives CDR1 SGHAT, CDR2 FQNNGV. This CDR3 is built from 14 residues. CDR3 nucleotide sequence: TGTGCCAGCAGCCCGACTAGCGGGGGGTTGGTGCAGTTCTTC. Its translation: CASSPTSGGLVQFF.

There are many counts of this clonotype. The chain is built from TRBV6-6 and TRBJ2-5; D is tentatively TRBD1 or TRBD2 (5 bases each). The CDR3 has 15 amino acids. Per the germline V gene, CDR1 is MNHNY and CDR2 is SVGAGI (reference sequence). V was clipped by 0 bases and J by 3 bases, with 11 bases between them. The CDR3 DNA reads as TGTGCCAGCAGTTACTCGGGGGTAGCTAAAGAGACCCAGTACTTC. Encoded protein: CASSYSGVAKETQYF.

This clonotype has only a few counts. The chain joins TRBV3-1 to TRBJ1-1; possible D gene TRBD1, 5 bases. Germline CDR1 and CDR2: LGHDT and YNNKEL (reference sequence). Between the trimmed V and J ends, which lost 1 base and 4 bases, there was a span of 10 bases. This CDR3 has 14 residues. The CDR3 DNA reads TGTGCCAGCAGCCAAGTCCGGCAGGGCACTGAAGCTTTCTTT. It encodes CASSQVRQGTEAFF.

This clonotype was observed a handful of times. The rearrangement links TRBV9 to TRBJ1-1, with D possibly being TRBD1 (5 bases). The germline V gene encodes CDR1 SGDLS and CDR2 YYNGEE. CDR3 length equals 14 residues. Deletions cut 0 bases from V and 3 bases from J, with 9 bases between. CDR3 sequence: CASSVALGDTEAFF. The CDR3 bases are TGTGCCAGCAGCGTAGCTCTGGGGGACACTGAAGCTTTCTTT. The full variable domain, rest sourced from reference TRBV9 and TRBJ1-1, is DSGVTQTPKHLITATGQRVTLRCSPRSGDLSVYWYQQSLDQGLQFLIQYYNGEERAKGNILERFSAQQFPDLHSELNLSSLELGDSALYFCASSVALGDTEAFFGQGTRLTVV.

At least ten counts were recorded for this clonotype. CDR3: CASRDRTSTDTQYF. The CDR3 coding sequence is TGTGCCAGTCGCGACAGGACTAGCACAGATACGCAGTATTTT. The chain uses TRBV19 and TRBJ2-3, with D tentatively TRBD1 (6 bases). With 8 bases removed from V and 0 bases from J, the gap between germline ends came to 12 bases. The V gene's germline CDR1 is LNHDA and CDR2 SQIVND (reference sequence). This CDR3 has 14 amino acids. Using reference TRBV19 and TRBJ2-3 for the parts outside the CDR3, the full variable domain is DGGITQSPKYLFRKEGQNVTLSCEQNLNHDAMYWYRQDPGQGLRLIYYSQIVNDFQKGDIAEGYSVSREKKESFPLTVTSAQKNPTAFYLCASRDRTSTDTQYFGPGTRLTVL.